The 24 T cell receptor beta chains below all came from one sample that was sequenced in a study of human T cells and chemical hapten exposure (dated by TCRdb to 2020 to 2022). The intended sense of this specimen's time point label: healthy volunteer bleed at 2 weeks. Total RNA was isolated from unfractionated whole blood collected in Tempus Blood RNA tubes. Preparation of the library involved RACE. Instrument used: NextSeq 500. TCRdb trimmed the raw reads at Q25, called clones with MiXCR and kept productive beta chains. Rows are unified per CDR3 protein, each entry keeping the most common DNA and genes. A total of roughly 130,000 distinct CDR3 sequences appear in this sample, approximately 9.5% of them only once. Together, the top ten hold approximately 2% of the sample. Sequenced: whole blood. These receptors were obtained from a male donor in good health. Some clones in this sample may be carry-over from other donors' samples.

This clonotype was seen more than once but under ten times. The CDR3 DNA reads as TGCAGTGCTAGAGGAGGGACAAGCATCTATAGCAATCAGCCCCAGCATTTT. It encodes CSARGGTSIYSNQPQHF. The chain is built from TRBV20-1 and TRBJ1-5, with D perhaps matching TRBD1 (6 bases). Trimming left V 1 base short and J 0 bases short, with 16 bases between. Germline V gene data show CDR1 as DFQATT and CDR2 as SNEGSKA (reference sequence). There are 17 residues in the CDR3.

This clonotype was counted once. The V gene is TRBV3-1, the J gene TRBJ2-5; 7 positions match TRBD2. This CDR3 has 16 residues. V lost 4 bases, J lost 1 base, and 9 bases stayed unmatched. Germline CDR1 and CDR2: LGHDT and YNNKEL (reference sequence). DNA for the CDR3: TGTGCCAGCAGCCCGGGGACTAACGGGAGCCAAGAGACCCAGTACTTC. Protein: CASSPGTNGSQETQYF.

This chain joins TRBV6-5 and TRBJ2-2; 7 bases are a match to TRBD1. Per germline, CDR1 MNHEY and CDR2 SVGAGI. The CDR3 is 15 residues long. With 5 bases clipped from V and 0 bases from J, the junction kept 3 bases outside the gene matches. CDR3 sequence: CASSIQGTNTGELFF. The CDR3 DNA sequence: TGTGCCAGCAGTATACAGGGGACGAACACCGGGGAGCTGTTTTTT.

CDR3 DNA: TGTGCCAGCATGGAGAATCAGCCCCAGCATTTT. Translated, it gives CASMENQPQHF. J is TRBJ1-5 and V is TRBV6-1; the D is unclear. Between the trimmed V and J ends, which lost 7 bases and 4 bases, there was a span of 5 bases. Germline V gene lookup returns CDR1 MNHNS and CDR2 SASEGT. This CDR3 has 11 amino acids.

This chain uses TRBV12-3 or TRBV12-4 with TRBJ2-3, with 7 nucleotides matching TRBD2. Trimming cost V 3 bases and J 7 bases; bases outside gene matches: 16. The CDR3 covers 17 residues. CDR3 nucleotides: TGTGCCAGCAGTTTTCTAGCGGCTTCCTTGAGTACAAATACGCAGTATTTT. Protein sequence: CASSFLAASLSTNTQYF.

Only a few counts were recorded for this clonotype. The chain couples TRBV18 to TRBJ2-1; 8 positions match TRBD2. With 6 bases clipped from V and 4 bases from J, the junction kept 8 bases outside the gene matches. Germline CDR1 KGHSH, CDR2 LQKENI. The CDR3 runs 15 residues. CDR3 DNA sequence: TGTGCCAGCTCCGAACTGACTAGCGAATACAATGAGCAGTTCTTC. Translating gives CASSELTSEYNEQFF.

There are many counts of this clonotype. The chain couples TRBV7-9 to TRBJ1-1, with D perhaps TRBD1 (5 bases). The CDR3 sequence is 15 residues long. Trimming took 1 base from V and 4 from J, leaving 13 bases between them. The germline gives CDR1 SEHNR, CDR2 FQNEAQ (reference sequence). The CDR3 DNA reads TGTGCCAGCAGCTTAGATGACGGCGGGGGCACTGAAGCTTTCTTT. Protein product: CASSLDDGGGTEAFF.

The chain employs TRBV6-2 or TRBV6-3 and TRBJ1-5; D gene unclear. Germline loops: CDR1 MNHEY, CDR2 SVGEGT. The CDR3 loop spans 14 amino acids. V gave up 6 bases and J gave up 0 bases, with 9 bases separating them. The CDR3 nucleotides read TGTGCCAGCAGAGAGACGGGTAGCAATCAGCCCCAGCATTTT. Translating gives CASRETGSNQPQHF.

This clonotype turned up a few times. The CDR3 coding sequence is TGTGCCAGCCGGGGAGACCGGGACGAGCAGTACTTC. The encoded protein is CASRGDRDEQYF. This chain joins TRBV7-9 and TRBJ2-7; D may be TRBD2 (5 bases). The germline CDR1 and CDR2 sequences are SEHNR and FQNEAQ (reference sequence). This CDR3 spans 12 amino acids. V lost 8 bases, J lost 5 bases, and 13 bases lay in between.

This clonotype was seen more than once but under ten times. CDR3 sequence (DNA): TGCAGTGCTAGAGAATGGGACAGTTACATGAACACTGAAGCTTTCTTT. It yields the protein CSAREWDSYMNTEAFF. V is TRBV20-1 and J is TRBJ1-1; 7 nucleotides match TRBD1. The V gene's germline CDR1 is DFQATT and CDR2 SNEGSKA (reference sequence). The J segment lost 0 bases and the V segment lost 0 bases, leaving 7 bases of the junction unmatched. The CDR3 covers 16 residues.

In this sample, this clonotype turned up a few times. The genes are TRBV7-9 and TRBJ2-3, with D hard to call. Germline lookup yields CDR1 SEHNR and CDR2 FQNEAQ (reference sequence). V gave up 5 bases and J gave up 5 bases, with 8 bases separating them. CDR3 length: 12 residues. CDR3 sequence (DNA): TGTGCCAGCAGCCCCCCCCAAGATACGCAGTATTTT. Amino acids: CASSPPQDTQYF.

The chain combines TRBV6-1 with TRBJ2-5; TRBD1 or TRBD2 may be the D gene (5 bases each). The CDR3 is made up of 14 amino acids. Germline CDR1 and CDR2: MNHNS and SASEGT. Trimming stripped 2 bases from V and 4 bases from J, with 11 bases between. The CDR3 here is CASSESVGVETQYF. CDR3 bases: TGTGCCAGCAGTGAATCGGTGGGGGTAGAGACCCAGTACTTC.

In its sample, this clonotype was seen a few times. The rearrangement uses TRBV5-1 and TRBJ1-2; 8 bases fit TRBD1. Germline CDR1 and CDR2: SGHRS and YFSETQ. V gave up 0 bases and J gave up 4 bases; unmatched junction bases: 5. This CDR3 is built from 15 residues. CDR3 sequence reads: CASSLGGQGAYGYTF. CDR3 nucleotide sequence: TGCGCCAGCAGCTTGGGAGGACAGGGCGCCTATGGCTACACCTTC.

This chain joins TRBV6-2 or TRBV6-3 and TRBJ2-3; TRBD2 matches at 14 bases. CDR3 length: 16 amino acids. Germline V gives CDR1 MNHEY, CDR2 SVGEGT. V gave up 4 bases and J gave up 2 bases; unmatched junction bases: 2. CDR3 sequence reads: CASSWGLAGDTDTQYF. The CDR3 nucleotides read TGTGCCAGCAGTTGGGGACTAGCGGGAGACACAGATACGCAGTATTTT.

This clonotype was recorded at least ten times. The V call is TRBV20-1, the J call TRBJ2-7; D is unclear. The CDR3 spans 12 residues. Germline CDR1 is DFQATT and CDR2 is SNEGSKA (reference sequence). The V end was cut by 5 bases, the J end by 0 bases, with 8 bases between. In DNA form, the CDR3 reads TGCAGTGCTGGGCAGGACTCCTACGAGCAGTACTTC. This codes for CSAGQDSYEQYF.

This clonotype came up many times. The genes are TRBV29-1 and TRBJ2-3; tentative D call: TRBD1 (5 bases). Germline V lookup: CDR1 SQVTM, CDR2 ANQGSEA. The CDR3 length is 13 residues. V was pared by 3 bases and J by 2 bases, with 9 bases between. As DNA, the CDR3 is TGCAGCGTTGAGGGGCAGTACACAGATACGCAGTATTTT. Translation: CSVEGQYTDTQYF.

This clonotype was seen just once. A much larger clonotype is one base distant, so this may be a read error. This rearrangement joins TRBV10-3 to TRBJ1-6; 8 positions agree with TRBD1. The germline gives CDR1 ENHRY, CDR2 SYGVKD. This CDR3 has 16 residues. J was trimmed by 3 bases and V by 8 bases; bases with no gene match: 9. The CDR3 region has the DNA TGTGCCATCGGTGTTGGAGGGACAGGCTATAATTCACCCCTCCACTTT. It encodes CAIGVGGTGYNSPLHF.

This clonotype was counted a few times. The chain is built from TRBV5-6 and TRBJ2-7; D not resolved. This CDR3 is 13 amino acids long. The V and J ends lost 1 base and 1 base respectively, with 6 bases between them. The germline CDR1 and CDR2 sequences are SGHDT and YYEEEE. The CDR3 bases are TGTGCCAGCAGCTTGTTACCTTCCTACGAGCAGTACTTC. It is translated as CASSLLPSYEQYF.

This clonotype occurred many times. The chain uses TRBV5-4 and TRBJ1-6, with D unresolved. This CDR3 has 16 amino acids. The V and J ends lost 1 base and 5 bases respectively, with 13 bases between them. Germline lookup yields CDR1 SGHNT and CDR2 YYREEE (reference sequence). The CDR3 loop is CASSLSGSFHNSPLHF. The CDR3, as DNA: TGTGCCAGCAGCTTGTCGGGGTCATTCCATAATTCACCCCTCCACTTT.

This clonotype showed up just a few times. The gene calls are TRBV6-6 and TRBJ2-3; D gene unclear. The CDR3 has 15 amino acids. Germline V gene data show CDR1 as MNHNY and CDR2 as SVGAGI (reference sequence). The V end was cut by 0 bases, the J end by 0 bases, with 7 bases between. DNA of the CDR3: TGTGCCAGCAGTTACTCGCCGGCTAGCACAGATACGCAGTATTTT. Its translation is CASSYSPASTDTQYF.

This clonotype has at least ten counts. The J gene is TRBJ1-1, the V gene TRBV4-3; D ambiguous. V lost 0 bases to trimming and J lost 7 bases, with 15 bases between them. Germline CDR1 is LGHNA and CDR2 is YSLEER. The CDR3 consists of 15 residues. CDR3 sequence: CASSQEPAVPGEAFF. Written as DNA, the CDR3 is TGCGCCAGCAGCCAAGAGCCGGCAGTTCCAGGTGAAGCTTTCTTT.

This clonotype was seen a few times. The rearrangement joins TRBV2 to TRBJ2-2, with 8 bases that match TRBD1. The junction had 5 bases not matched to a gene; V was cut back by 8 bases and J by 3 bases. The CDR3 covers 14 residues. Germline V gives CDR1 SNHLY, CDR2 FYNNEI. CDR3 coding DNA: TGTGCCAGCGTCGGACAGGGTTACACCGGGGAGCTGTTTTTT. As protein: CASVGQGYTGELFF. Combining the CDR3 with reference TRBV2 and TRBJ2-2 gives the whole variable domain EPEVTQTPSHQVTQMGQEVILRCVPISNHLYFYWYRQILGQKVEFLVSFYNNEISEKSEIFDDQFSVERPDGSNFTLKIRSTKLEDSAMYFCASVGQGYTGELFFGEGSRLTVL.

The rearrangement links TRBV3-1 to TRBJ1-1, with D perhaps matching TRBD1 (6 bases). The V gene lost 5 bases and the J gene lost 2 bases, with 15 bases spanning the gap. The V gene's germline CDR1 is LGHDT and CDR2 YNNKEL (reference sequence). This CDR3 has 15 amino acids. The CDR3 DNA reads TGTGCCAGCAGCGGACGACAGGTTCTAAACACTGAAGCTTTCTTT. Its translation: CASSGRQVLNTEAFF.

This clonotype has just a few counts. The CDR3 nucleotides are TGTGCCAGCAGCATCCCACAGGAGGAGATAGCCTACAATGAGCAGTTCTTC. Translating it yields CASSIPQEEIAYNEQFF. The chain couples TRBV7-8 to TRBJ2-1; D could derive from TRBD1 or TRBD2 (5 bases each). Between the trimmed V and J ends, which lost 5 bases and 2 bases, there was a span of 19 bases. Germline V gene data show CDR1 as SGHVS and CDR2 as FQNEAQ. CDR3 length: 17 amino acids.